The 8 T cell receptor beta chains reported below all come from one sample, sequenced in a study of control samples from healthy donors and cancer patients. Sequencing was performed with immunoSEQ multiplex PCR; in TCRdb, only in-frame clones are kept and a portion is missing. This sample has about 84,000 clones, with 91% found just once. The sample consisted of blood. The receptors here all came from a man aged 45-65 years in good health.

This rearrangement joins TRBV7-9 to TRBJ1-6; D possibly corresponds to TRBD1 (6 bases). The germline V gene encodes CDR1 SEHNR and CDR2 FQNEAQ (reference sequence). Trimming stripped 3 bases from V and 0 bases from J, with 15 bases between. The CDR3 extends over 18 amino acids. CDR3 in amino acids: CASSLSAGASSYNSPLHF. The CDR3 nucleotides read TGTGCCAGCAGCTTGAGTGCAGGGGCGAGCTCCTATAATTCACCCCTCCACTTT.

Of note for this clone: Other nucleotide sequences from this sample produce the same CDR3. The chain combines TRBV2 with TRBJ2-1; possibly TRBD1 or TRBD2 for D (6 bases each). CDR3 size: 11 residues. Germline V gene lookup returns CDR1 SNHLY and CDR2 FYNNEI. In DNA, the CDR3 is TGTGGAGGGGGGTCCTACAATGAGCAGTTCTTC. Encoded protein: CGGGSYNEQFF.

By proportion, this clone is medium-sized (0.01 to 0.1%). This sequence joins TRBV5-1 and TRBJ2-2; TRBD1 agrees at 8 bases. J gave up 5 bases and V 4 bases, and 10 bases lay outside the gene matches. Per the germline V gene, CDR1 is SGHRS and CDR2 is YFSETQ. This CDR3 region has 16 residues. The CDR3 coding sequence is TGCGCCAGCAGCCAAGGACAGGGACCAGGGACCGGGGAGCTGTTTTTT. This codes for CASSQGQGPGTGELFF.

This chain links TRBV9 with TRBJ1-1; D unclear. The CDR3 loop spans 12 amino acids. V was trimmed by 3 bases and J by 8 bases, leaving 11 bases between them. Germline CDR1 reads SGDLS; CDR2 reads YYNGEE. The DNA of the CDR3 is TGTGCCAGCAGCGCCGAAACGGCAGAAGCTTTCTTT. It yields the protein CASSAETAEAFF.

The CDR3 DNA follows: TGTGCCAGCAGCGTAGGCTCTCGGGGAGGGGCCACTGAAGCTTTCTTT. It specifies CASSVGSRGGATEAFF. This chain connects TRBV9 to TRBJ1-1, with D tentatively TRBD1 (5 bases). The V end lost 0 bases, the J end lost 4 bases, and 16 bases lay between the germline ends. CDR1 SGDLS and CDR2 YYNGEE come from the germline V gene. This CDR3 is 16 amino acids long.

V usage is TRBV30 and J usage is TRBJ1-1, with D possibly being TRBD1 (5 bases). CDR1 is GTSNPN, CDR2 SVGIG, per germline (reference sequence). This CDR3 has 15 amino acids. Trimming pared 0 bases from V and 4 bases from J, leaving 15 bases between. The CDR3 loop is CAWSVPKWGSTEAFF. CDR3 in DNA: TGTGCCTGGAGTGTACCCAAGTGGGGCAGCACTGAAGCTTTCTTT.

Concerning this clone: As the CDR3 is not closed by the conserved phenylalanine or tryptophan, this likely results from a read error. The DNA is left out, because the CDR3 cannot be placed on it with certainty; the CDR3 is given as TCRdb lists it. This chain uses TRBV25-1 with TRBJ1-1. The germline V gene has CDR1 MGHDK and CDR2 SYGVNS. The CDR3 totals 12 residues, both ends included. The CDR3 loop reads CASSESPRGIRL.

This chain joins TRBV14 and TRBJ1-1; D gene ambiguous. V was shortened by 1 base and J by 1 base, with 16 bases between the two germline ends. The V gene's germline CDR1 is SGHDN and CDR2 FVKESK. The CDR3 loop spans 17 amino acids. CDR3 sequence: CASSQALRRPQNTEAFF. In DNA form, the CDR3 reads TGTGCCAGCAGCCAAGCCCTTAGAAGGCCTCAGAACACTGAAGCTTTCTTT. Filled out from reference TRBV14 and TRBJ1-1, the complete variable domain reads EAGVTQFPSHSVIEKGQTVTLRCDPISGHDNLYWYRRVMGKEIKFLLHFVKESKQDESGMPNNRFLAERTGGTYSTLKVQPAELEDSGVYFCASSQALRRPQNTEAFFGQGTRLTVV.